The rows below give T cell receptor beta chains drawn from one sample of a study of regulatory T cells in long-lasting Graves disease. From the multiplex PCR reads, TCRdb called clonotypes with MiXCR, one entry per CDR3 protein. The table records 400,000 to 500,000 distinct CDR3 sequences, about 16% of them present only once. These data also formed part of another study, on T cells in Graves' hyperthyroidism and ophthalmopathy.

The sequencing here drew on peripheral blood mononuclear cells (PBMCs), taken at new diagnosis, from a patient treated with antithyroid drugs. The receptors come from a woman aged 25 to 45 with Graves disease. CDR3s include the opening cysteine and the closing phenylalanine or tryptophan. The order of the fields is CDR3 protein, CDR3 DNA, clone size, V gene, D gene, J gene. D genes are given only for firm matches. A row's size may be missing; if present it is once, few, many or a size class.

CDR3 protein: CASSAGLAGADTQYF
CDR3 DNA: TGTGCCAGCAGTGCCGGACTAGCGGGCGCAGATACGCAGTATTTT
clone size: NA
V gene: TRBV6-1
D gene: TRBD2
J gene: TRBJ2-3

CDR3 protein: CASSLAPGGSYGYTF
CDR3 DNA: TGTGCCAGCAGCTTGGCCCCAGGGGGAAGCTATGGCTACACCTTC
clone size: NA
V gene: TRBV5-6
D gene: TRBD1
J gene: TRBJ1-2

CDR3 protein: CASSQNPPPIHNEQFF
CDR3 DNA: TGTGCCAGCAGCCAAAACCCGCCCCCCATCCACAATGAGCAGTTCTTC
clone size: few
V gene: TRBV3-1
D gene: NA
J gene: TRBJ2-1

CDR3 protein: CASSLFTGSYEQYF
CDR3 DNA: TGTGCCAGCAGCTTATTTACGGGGTCCTACGAGCAGTACTTC
clone size: NA
V gene: TRBV11-3
D gene: NA
J gene: TRBJ2-7

CDR3 protein: CASPLPPGDGGSYNEQFF
CDR3 DNA: TGTGCCAGCCCCCTCCCGCCAGGGGACGGGGGTTCCTACAATGAGCAGTTCTTC
clone size: NA
V gene: TRBV18
D gene: NA
J gene: TRBJ2-1

CDR3 protein: CASSLLVGGRALHTDTQYF
CDR3 DNA: TGTGCCAGCAGTTTATTAGTCGGGGGGAGGGCCCTCCACACAGATACGCAGTATTTT
clone size: many
V gene: TRBV12-3/TRBV12-4
D gene: TRBD2
J gene: TRBJ2-3

CDR3 protein: CASSRTQGRDTEAFF
CDR3 DNA: TGTGCCAGCAGCCGCACACAGGGGAGGGACACTGAAGCTTTCTTT
clone size: many
V gene: TRBV3-1
D gene: TRBD1
J gene: TRBJ1-1

CDR3 protein: CASSPEGATGTQYF
CDR3 DNA: TGTGCCAGCAGCCCGGAGGGGGCTACGGGTACGCAGTATTTT
clone size: many
V gene: TRBV7-3
D gene: NA
J gene: TRBJ2-3

CDR3 protein: CAISGTLQGDEQYF
CDR3 DNA: TGTGCCATCAGTGGGACTTTACAGGGGGACGAGCAGTACTTC
clone size: many
V gene: TRBV10-3
D gene: TRBD1
J gene: TRBJ2-7

CDR3 protein: CASSESGARTDTQYF
CDR3 DNA: TGTGCCAGCAGCGAGAGCGGAGCCCGAACAGATACGCAGTATTTT
clone size: few
V gene: TRBV9
D gene: NA
J gene: TRBJ2-3

CDR3 protein: CSAFPGQVNTGELFF
CDR3 DNA: TGCAGTGCTTTTCCGGGACAGGTGAACACCGGGGAGCTGTTTTTT
clone size: few
V gene: TRBV20-1
D gene: TRBD1
J gene: TRBJ2-2

CDR3 protein: CASSASGDAAEAFF
CDR3 DNA: TGTGCCAGCAGCGCTTCCGGGGATGCGGCTGAAGCTTTCTTT
clone size: many
V gene: TRBV9
D gene: NA
J gene: TRBJ1-1

CDR3 protein: CASRVPGLVNEQFF
CDR3 DNA: TGTGCCAGCAGGGTACCGGGACTAGTGAATGAGCAGTTCTTC
clone size: few
V gene: TRBV12-3/TRBV12-4
D gene: TRBD2
J gene: TRBJ2-1

CDR3 protein: CASSLTGAGAKNIQYF
CDR3 DNA: TGTGCCAGCAGCTTAACGGGCGCGGGGGCCAAAAACATTCAGTACTTC
clone size: few
V gene: TRBV11-1
D gene: NA
J gene: TRBJ2-4

CDR3 protein: CASSFRLAGGSYEQYF
CDR3 DNA: TGTGCCAGCAGCTTTAGACTAGCGGGAGGTTCCTACGAGCAGTACTTC
clone size: NA
V gene: TRBV11-2
D gene: TRBD2
J gene: TRBJ2-7

CDR3 protein: CASSGRQGSQEQYF
CDR3 DNA: TGTGCCAGCAGCGGACGACAGGGATCCCAAGAGCAGTACTTC
clone size: NA
V gene: TRBV9
D gene: TRBD1
J gene: TRBJ2-7

CDR3 protein: CASSERGQGFHEQYF
CDR3 DNA: TGTGCCAGCAGTGAAAGAGGACAGGGGTTCCACGAGCAGTACTTC
clone size: many
V gene: TRBV6-1
D gene: TRBD1
J gene: TRBJ2-7

CDR3 protein: CASSYTSPGTSGANVLTF
CDR3 DNA: TGTGCCAGCAGTTACACCTCCCCAGGGACCTCTGGGGCCAACGTCCTGACTTTC
clone size: few
V gene: TRBV6-5
D gene: NA
J gene: TRBJ2-6

CDR3 protein: CASSQVFYEQYF
CDR3 DNA: TGTGCCAGCAGCCAAGTTTTCTACGAGCAGTACTTC
clone size: NA
V gene: TRBV14
D gene: NA
J gene: TRBJ2-7

CDR3 protein: CASSPQGFTDTQYF
CDR3 DNA: TGTGCCAGCAGCCCACAGGGATTCACAGATACGCAGTATTTT
clone size: many
V gene: TRBV7-9
D gene: NA
J gene: TRBJ2-3

CDR3 protein: CASSRTQLGIF
CDR3 DNA: TGTGCCAGCAGCCGAACCCAGTTGGGAATCTTC
clone size: many
V gene: TRBV7-9
D gene: NA
J gene: TRBJ2-1

CDR3 protein: CASSDYRVLDEQYF
CDR3 DNA: TGTGCCAGCAGTGACTACAGGGTGCTGGACGAGCAGTACTTC
clone size: many
V gene: TRBV2
D gene: NA
J gene: TRBJ2-7

CDR3 protein: CASSTPTGGNSPLHF
CDR3 DNA: TGTGCCAGCAGCACACCGACAGGGGGGAATTCACCCCTCCACTTT
clone size: many
V gene: TRBV11-3
D gene: TRBD1
J gene: TRBJ1-6

CDR3 protein: CSAPNLAGGTEEQYF
CDR3 DNA: TGCAGTGCACCAAACCTAGCGGGAGGGACCGAGGAGCAGTACTTC
clone size: few
V gene: TRBV20-1
D gene: TRBD2
J gene: TRBJ2-7

CDR3 protein: CASSVGPTGLAPPEQYF
CDR3 DNA: TGTGCCAGCAGCGTCGGCCCCACGGGACTAGCTCCCCCCGAGCAGTACTTC
clone size: many
V gene: TRBV9
D gene: TRBD2
J gene: TRBJ2-7

CDR3 protein: CASSPSAPGGNEQFF
CDR3 DNA: TGCGCCAGCAGCCCGTCTGCCCCCGGGGGGAATGAGCAGTTCTTC
clone size: many
V gene: TRBV5-1
D gene: TRBD2
J gene: TRBJ2-1

CDR3 protein: CASSLGRKREEAQYF
CDR3 DNA: TGTGCCAGCAGCTTAGGTAGAAAGCGGGAAGAGGCCCAGTACTTC
clone size: few
V gene: TRBV7-9
D gene: TRBD2
J gene: TRBJ2-5

CDR3 protein: CASSRSAGTGLYEQYF
CDR3 DNA: TGTGCCAGTAGTCGGTCCGCCGGGACAGGGCTCTACGAGCAGTACTTC
clone size: few
V gene: TRBV19
D gene: TRBD1
J gene: TRBJ2-7

CDR3 protein: CSVEGTSGAAYEQYF
CDR3 DNA: TGCAGCGTTGAGGGGACTAGCGGGGCAGCCTACGAGCAGTACTTC
clone size: many
V gene: TRBV29-1
D gene: TRBD2
J gene: TRBJ2-7

CDR3 protein: CASSTTGGKGNQPQHF
CDR3 DNA: TGTGCCAGCAGCACAACAGGGGGCAAGGGAAATCAGCCCCAGCATTTT
clone size: many
V gene: TRBV12-3/TRBV12-4
D gene: TRBD1
J gene: TRBJ1-5

CDR3 protein: CANPSDTTYEQYF
CDR3 DNA: TGTGCCAACCCATCCGACACGACCTACGAGCAGTACTTC
clone size: NA
V gene: TRBV6-1
D gene: NA
J gene: TRBJ2-7

CDR3 protein: CASSPGTDEKLFF
CDR3 DNA: TGTGCCAGCAGTCCCGGGACAGATGAAAAACTGTTTTTT
clone size: many
V gene: TRBV12-3/TRBV12-4
D gene: TRBD1
J gene: TRBJ1-4

CDR3 protein: CSARDRYTEAFF
CDR3 DNA: TGCAGTGCTAGGGACAGGTACACTGAAGCTTTCTTT
clone size: once
V gene: TRBV20-1
D gene: TRBD1
J gene: TRBJ1-1

CDR3 protein: CASSPNRIDALF
CDR3 DNA: TGTGCCAGCTCACCCAACAGGATTGACGCTCTCTTC
clone size: many
V gene: TRBV18
D gene: NA
J gene: TRBJ1-2

CDR3 protein: CASSIAANLYNEQFF
CDR3 DNA: TGTGCCAGTAGTATAGCCGCAAACCTCTACAATGAGCAGTTCTTC
clone size: NA
V gene: TRBV19
D gene: NA
J gene: TRBJ2-1

CDR3 protein: CASSFHSYLGDTEAFF
CDR3 DNA: TGCGCCAGCAGCTTCCATTCCTACCTAGGGGACACTGAAGCTTTCTTT
clone size: many
V gene: TRBV5-1
D gene: NA
J gene: TRBJ1-1

CDR3 protein: CASSSATGAGGTIYF
CDR3 DNA: TGTGCCAGCAGCTCCGCCACAGGGGCCGGGGGCACCATATATTTT
clone size: few
V gene: TRBV11-2
D gene: TRBD1
J gene: TRBJ1-3

CDR3 protein: CAIPGRYSGVNQPQHF
CDR3 DNA: TGTGCCATCCCTGGTCGGTACTCAGGGGTCAATCAGCCCCAGCATTTT
clone size: NA
V gene: TRBV10-3
D gene: NA
J gene: TRBJ1-5

CDR3 protein: CSVEGLAVTIYSYNEQFF
CDR3 DNA: TGCAGCGTTGAGGGACTAGCGGTAACTATTTACTCCTACAATGAGCAGTTCTTC
clone size: many
V gene: TRBV29-1
D gene: TRBD2
J gene: TRBJ2-1

CDR3 protein: CASSSTGIFGSNQPQHF
CDR3 DNA: TGTGCCAGTAGTTCGACAGGGATTTTTGGTAGCAATCAGCCCCAGCATTTT
clone size: NA
V gene: TRBV19
D gene: TRBD1
J gene: TRBJ1-5

CDR3 protein: CASSLEASGSGTAGELFF
CDR3 DNA: TGCGCCAGCAGCTTGGAAGCGAGCGGGAGCGGGACCGCCGGGGAGCTGTTTTTT
clone size: many
V gene: TRBV5-1
D gene: TRBD2
J gene: TRBJ2-2

CDR3 protein: CASSIGAGTALYEQYF
CDR3 DNA: TGTGCCAGTAGTATAGGGGCCGGGACAGCACTATACGAGCAGTACTTC
clone size: NA
V gene: TRBV19
D gene: TRBD1
J gene: TRBJ2-7

CDR3 protein: CASSLLIAGGIFNEQFF
CDR3 DNA: TGTGCCAGCAGCCTTCTGATCGCGGGAGGGATTTTTAATGAGCAGTTCTTC
clone size: many
V gene: TRBV7-8
D gene: TRBD2
J gene: TRBJ2-1

CDR3 protein: CASSVGTSSYNSPLHF
CDR3 DNA: TGTGCCAGCAGCGTGGGGACTAGCTCCTATAATTCACCCCTCCACTTT
clone size: NA
V gene: TRBV9
D gene: NA
J gene: TRBJ1-6

CDR3 protein: CATSDTGQGLIDEQFF
CDR3 DNA: TGTGCCACCAGTGACACGGGACAGGGCCTTATCGATGAGCAGTTCTTC
clone size: NA
V gene: TRBV24-1
D gene: TRBD1
J gene: TRBJ2-1

CDR3 protein: CATSRVRLAGSYEQYF
CDR3 DNA: TGTGCCACCAGCAGAGTTCGACTAGCGGGGTCCTACGAGCAGTACTTC
clone size: few
V gene: TRBV15
D gene: TRBD2
J gene: TRBJ2-7

CDR3 protein: CASSESGEAFF
CDR3 DNA: TGTGCCAGCAGTGAATCGGGGGAAGCTTTCTTT
clone size: few
V gene: TRBV25-1
D gene: NA
J gene: TRBJ1-1

CDR3 protein: CASSATYSGSNGEQYF
CDR3 DNA: TGTGCCAGCAGCGCTACTTATAGCGGGAGTAACGGCGAGCAGTACTTC
clone size: many
V gene: TRBV5-4
D gene: TRBD2
J gene: TRBJ2-7